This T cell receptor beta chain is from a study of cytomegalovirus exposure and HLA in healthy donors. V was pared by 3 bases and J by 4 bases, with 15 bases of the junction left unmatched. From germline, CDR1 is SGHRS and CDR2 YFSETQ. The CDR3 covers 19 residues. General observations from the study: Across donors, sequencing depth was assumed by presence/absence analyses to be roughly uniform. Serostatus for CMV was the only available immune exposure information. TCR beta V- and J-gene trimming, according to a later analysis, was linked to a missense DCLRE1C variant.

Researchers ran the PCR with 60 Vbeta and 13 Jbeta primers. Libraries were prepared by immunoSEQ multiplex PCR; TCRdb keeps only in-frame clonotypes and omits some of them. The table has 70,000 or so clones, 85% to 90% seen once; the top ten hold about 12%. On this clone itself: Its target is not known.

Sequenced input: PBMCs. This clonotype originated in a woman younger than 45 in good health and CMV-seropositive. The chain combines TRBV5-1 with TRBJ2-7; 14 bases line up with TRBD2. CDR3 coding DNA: TGCGCCAGCAGCTGGGGACCGGGACTAGCGGGAGTAAAGTATTACGAGCAGTACTTC. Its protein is CASSWGPGLAGVKYYEQYF.